The 25 T cell receptor beta chains presented below share a single source sample, sequenced in a study of graft-versus-host responses after intestinal transplantation. The table came from immunoSEQ multiplex PCR; TCRdb's copy has only in-frame clones and leaves some out. The sample contains approximately 9,400 clones, roughly 90% of which appear only once. The sequencing here drew on PBMCs, taken approximately 240 days after intestinal transplant. The receptors originated from a human patient who received an intestinal transplant, so some T cells may come from the graft donor.

This chain uses TRBV4-3 with TRBJ2-3; 7 nucleotides agree with TRBD2. Trimming took 1 base from V and 2 from J; bases not matched to a gene: 9. This CDR3 has 17 amino acids. The germline V gene has CDR1 LGHNA and CDR2 YSLEER. The CDR3 loop is CASSQGPAGEHTDTQYF. CDR3 nucleotide sequence: TGCGCCAGCAGCCAAGGTCCGGCGGGAGAACACACAGATACGCAGTATTTT.

This clone was observed a single time. This sequence joins TRBV28 and TRBJ1-6; D possibly corresponds to TRBD1 (5 bases). V was cut by 11 bases and J by 7 bases, with 12 bases left in between. From germline, CDR1 is MDHEN and CDR2 SYDVKM. The CDR3 loop spans 12 amino acids. This chain's CDR3 is CAADRDNSPLHF. The DNA of the CDR3 is TGTGCCGCCGACAGAGACAATTCACCCCTCCACTTT.

V is TRBV25-1 and J is TRBJ1-4, with unresolved D. The CDR3 spans 12 residues. V lost 6 bases and J lost 8, with 10 bases in between. The germline CDR1 and CDR2 sequences are MGHDK and SYGVNS. The chain's CDR3 is CASSQSWEKLFF. CDR3 DNA sequence: TGTGCCAGCAGCCAATCTTGGGAAAAACTGTTTTTT.

The V call is TRBV27, the J call TRBJ2-7; 10 nucleotides match TRBD1. Germline assignment: CDR1 MNHEY and CDR2 SMNVEV (reference sequence). Unmatched junction bases numbered 6, after V lost 5 bases and J lost 2 bases. This CDR3 region has 15 residues. CDR3 in amino acids: CASSHIGQGAYEQYF. The CDR3 DNA reads as TGTGCCAGCAGTCATATCGGACAGGGGGCCTACGAGCAGTACTTC.

The rearrangement links TRBV28 to TRBJ2-3, with 8 bases aligning to TRBD2. Germline lookup yields CDR1 MDHEN and CDR2 SYDVKM. Unmatched junction bases numbered 8, after V lost 6 bases and J lost 6 bases. The CDR3 has 14 amino acids. CDR3 residues: CASRSGGQQDTQYF. The CDR3 nucleotides read TGTGCCAGCAGATCGGGAGGGCAACAGGATACGCAGTATTTT.

This clone was recorded once. The genes are TRBV4-2 and TRBJ2-1; weak D call: TRBD1 (6 bases). Germline values: CDR1 LGHNA, CDR2 YNFKEQ. This CDR3 region has 19 residues. The V end was cut by 0 bases, the J end by 8 bases, with 26 bases between. CDR3 region: CASSQDLLSSGSPGDEQFF. The CDR3, as DNA: TGTGCCAGCAGCCAAGATCTGCTTTCAAGTGGGAGCCCAGGGGATGAGCAGTTCTTC.

The chain uses TRBV4-1 and TRBJ2-7, with 7 bases that match TRBD1. Germline V gene data show CDR1 as MGHRA and CDR2 as YSYEKL. Losses at the gene ends were 5 bases for V and 3 bases for J; bases not matched to a gene: 7. The CDR3 runs 14 residues. Written as DNA, the CDR3 is TGCGCCAGCAGCTACAGGGGTGCGAACTACGAGCAGTACTTC. It is translated as CASSYRGANYEQYF.

The J gene is TRBJ2-5, the V gene TRBV21-1; TRBD2, the table's D call, lacks a check against the DNA. TRBV21-1 is a listed pseudogene. There are 16 residues in the CDR3. The CDR3 sequence is CASSSRSYLRPETQYF. CDR3 sequence (DNA): TGTGCCAGCAGCAGCCGGAGTTATTTAAGGCCCGAGACCCAGTACTTC.

The J gene is TRBJ1-1, the V gene TRBV2; D call uncertain. V lost 11 bases, J lost 0 bases, and 19 bases lay in between. Germline CDR1 is SNHLY and CDR2 is FYNNEI. CDR3 length: 15 residues. The CDR3: CARSARIPLNTEAFF. Here the CDR3 DNA reads TGTGCCCGAAGTGCAAGAATCCCCCTGAACACTGAAGCTTTCTTT.

The chain employs TRBV4-1 and TRBJ2-7; D tentatively fits TRBD1 or TRBD2 (5 bases each). The germline V and J ends were trimmed by 0 bases and 5 bases, with 5 bases remaining between them. The V gene's germline CDR1 is MGHRA and CDR2 YSYEKL. The CDR3 length is 12 residues. The CDR3 loop is CASSQEGDEQYF. DNA of the CDR3: TGCGCCAGCAGCCAAGAGGGGGACGAGCAGTACTTC.

This chain joins TRBV28 and TRBJ1-4; the D is unclear. Deletions cut 5 bases from V and 1 base from J, with 8 bases between. The CDR3 has 14 amino acids. CDR1 and CDR2 (germline): MDHEN, SYDVKM. The CDR3 DNA is TGTGCCAGCAGTCTCAGGATAACTAATGAAAAACTGTTTTTT. It translates to CASSLRITNEKLFF. Looking up the rest from reference TRBV28 and TRBJ1-4 gives the full variable domain: DVKVTQSSRYLVKRTGEKVFLECVQDMDHENMFWYRQDPGLGLRLIYFSYDVKMKEKGDIPEGYSVSREKKERFSLILESASTNQTSMYLCASSLRITNEKLFFGSGTQLSVL.

The chain joins TRBV11-3 to TRBJ1-1, with a weak D call TRBD1 (5 bases). The CDR3 consists of 14 residues. CDR1 and CDR2 from the germline V gene are SGHNT and YENEEA. V lost 3 bases and J 1 base, leaving 9 bases between the germline ends. The CDR3 nucleotides are TGTGCCAGCAGCTTGAGCGGGGGGAACACTGAAGCTTTCTTT. Protein product: CASSLSGGNTEAFF.

The CDR3 here is CATSSPHSDTEAFF. The CDR3 DNA reads as TGTGCCACCAGCAGTCCCCACAGTGACACTGAAGCTTTCTTT. The chain carries TRBV15 and TRBJ1-1; D is uncertain. CDR1 and CDR2 from the germline V gene are LNHNV and YYDKDF (reference sequence). The CDR3 extends over 14 amino acids. The V end was cut by 3 bases, the J end by 3 bases, with 11 bases between.

The chain has TRBV4-3 and TRBJ2-1; D is tentatively TRBD1 or TRBD2 (7 bases each). Trimming took off 0 bases at V and 4 bases at J, with 16 bases between the two ends. The CDR3 is made up of 17 amino acids. From germline, CDR1 is LGHNA and CDR2 YSLEER. Here the CDR3 reads CASSQDGDSGDYNEQFF. In DNA form, the CDR3 reads TGCGCCAGCAGCCAAGATGGGGACAGCGGGGATTACAATGAGCAGTTCTTC.

This chain joins TRBV6-1 and TRBJ1-1, with a possible D match to TRBD1 (6 bases). Germline V gene data show CDR1 as MNHNS and CDR2 as SASEGT. The CDR3 totals 12 residues. The V end was cut by 9 bases, the J end by 7 bases, with 15 bases between. In DNA, the CDR3 is TGTGCCAGTACCACGGCACAGGGTGAAGCTTTCTTT. Amino acid sequence: CASTTAQGEAFF.

The chain links TRBV28 to TRBJ2-5, with no clear D. Trimming shortened V by 8 bases and J by 4 bases, and 5 bases separated the two germline ends. Germline V gene data show CDR1 as MDHEN and CDR2 as SYDVKM. CDR3 length: 10 residues. CDR3 sequence (DNA): TGTGCCAGCCTCAGAGAGACCCAGTACTTC. Amino acid sequence: CASLRETQYF.

This sequence joins TRBV11-2 and TRBJ2-7; D may be TRBD2 (6 bases). The germline gives CDR1 SGHAT, CDR2 FQNNGV. V lost 1 base to trimming and J lost 6 bases, with 19 bases between them. The CDR3 consists of 16 residues. In nucleotides, the CDR3 is TGTGCCAGCAGCTTAGTTCGGGGGATGCCCTCTGCCGAGCAGTACTTC. It is translated as CASSLVRGMPSAEQYF.

The chain is built from TRBV6-5 and TRBJ2-7, with a tentative D call TRBD1 (5 bases). V lost 2 bases and J lost 2, with 13 bases in between. The CDR3 length is 15 residues. Germline CDR1 and CDR2: MNHEY and SVGAGI. DNA for the CDR3: TGTGCCAGCAGTTACGGGGCAGTCAGCCCCTACGAGCAGTACTTC. It yields the protein CASSYGAVSPYEQYF.

The gene calls are TRBV4-2 and TRBJ1-2; TRBD1 agrees at 8 bases. This CDR3 spans 13 amino acids. V lost 5 bases, J lost 8 bases, and 7 bases stayed unmatched. The V gene's germline CDR1 is LGHNA and CDR2 YNFKEQ. The CDR3 DNA reads as TGTGCCAGCAGCACAGGGGGGGAGATGGGCTACACCTTC. Protein sequence: CASSTGGEMGYTF.

This clone was recorded once. The rearrangement links TRBV10-3 to TRBJ2-7; 8 nucleotides align to TRBD1. Trimming removed 10 bases from V and 5 bases from J; junction bases left unmatched: 4. Germline CDR1 reads ENHRY; CDR2 reads SYGVKD. This CDR3 has 11 amino acids. DNA of the CDR3: TGTGCCACCGGACAGGGAGACGAGCAGTACTTC. Its translation is CATGQGDEQYF.

This chain joins TRBV27 and TRBJ1-5; D remains unclear. Deletions cut 2 bases from V and 0 bases from J, with 8 bases between. The CDR3 is made up of 15 amino acids. Germline assignment: CDR1 MNHEY and CDR2 SMNVEV (reference sequence). The CDR3 spells CASSLNTNSNQPQHF. Here the CDR3 DNA reads TGTGCCAGCAGTTTAAACACGAATAGCAATCAGCCCCAGCATTTT.

This chain joins TRBV5-5 and TRBJ2-6; D assignment may be TRBD1 or TRBD2 (5 bases each). This CDR3 contains 14 residues. Germline V CDR1 and CDR2: SGHKS, YYEKEE (reference sequence). V was pared by 4 bases and J by 1 base, with 6 bases between. The CDR3 is CASSEGSGANVLTF. The CDR3 coding sequence is TGTGCCAGCAGCGAGGGGTCTGGGGCCAACGTCCTGACTTTC.

The rearrangement links TRBV4-1 to TRBJ2-7; D is uncertain. V shed 1 base and J shed 1 base, with 14 bases lying between them. CDR3 length equals 16 residues. The germline CDR1 and CDR2 sequences are MGHRA and YSYEKL. CDR3 sequence: CASSQVWGDVSYEQYF. The CDR3 coding sequence is TGCGCCAGCAGCCAAGTCTGGGGTGACGTGTCCTACGAGCAGTACTTC.

V is TRBV11-1 and J is TRBJ2-7; 8 bases match TRBD2. The V and J ends lost 5 bases and 7 bases, in that order; junction bases with no gene match: 10. The germline gives CDR1 SGHAT, CDR2 FQDESV (reference sequence). The CDR3 extends over 14 amino acids. The CDR3 loop is CASSQLAVEGEQYF. The CDR3 DNA reads as TGTGCCAGCAGCCAACTAGCGGTGGAGGGGGAGCAGTACTTC.

This chain links TRBV11-2 with TRBJ2-7; the match to TRBD2 covers 12 bases. The J segment lost 1 base and the V segment lost 2 bases, leaving 12 bases of the junction unmatched. The CDR3 totals 19 residues. CDR1 is SGHAT and CDR2 is FQNNGV in the germline V gene. The CDR3 DNA is TGTGCCAGCAGCTTATCGACTAGCGGGAGCTTACCCAGATCCTACGAGCAGTACTTC. Amino acid sequence: CASSLSTSGSLPRSYEQYF.